A selection of T cell receptor beta chains follows, all from one sample in a study of T-cell reconstitution after alpha-beta-depleted transplantation in children. TCRdb itself ran the PCR reads through MiXCR, one entry per CDR3 protein. The top ten clones hold over 7.5% of a sample with about 300,000 distinct CDR3 sequences, almost 8% of them seen once. The source material was peripheral blood, sampled 360 days after TCRalphabeta/CD19-depleted stem cell transplant. These receptors originate from a female patient aged 2-9 years who had a stem cell transplant for Fanconi anemia, so the T cells may come from the graft donor. Both conserved end residues are trimmed from each CDR3.

TRBJ1-1	TRBV29-1	SVERPETGTYTEAF
TRBJ2-5	TRBV5-1	ASTPVGVQETQY
TRBJ2-2	TRBV7-9	ASSILSTGELF
TRBJ2-3	TRBV6-4	ASLRRETLSDTQY
TRBJ1-4	TRBV4-2	ASSQRHNEKLF
TRBJ2-1	TRBV5-1	ASSLKRGSSYNEQF
TRBJ1-5	TRBV6-5	ASTRTGGCQPQH
TRBJ2-5	TRBV3-1	ASSPGTRQETQY
TRBJ2-3	TRBV18	ASSPQGARDTQY
TRBJ2-4	TRBV18	ASSPSGGWNIQY
TRBJ2-1	TRBV29-1	SGVIYWSSYNEQF
TRBJ1-4	TRBV6-1	ASSEGDRDVEKLF
TRBJ2-1	TRBV9	ASSGILAASSYNEQF
TRBJ2-7	TRBV7-2	ASSLVIYEQY
TRBJ1-1	TRBV6-5	ASSYAWTGGLNTEAF
TRBJ2-7	TRBV7-2	ASSLSATPIYEQY
TRBJ2-2	TRBV6-1	ASILSTGGNTGELF
TRBJ2-1	TRBV9	ASSALLAYNEQF
TRBJ2-5	TRBV7-7	ASSWVASETQY
TRBJ2-2	TRBV6-5	ASSYSAGDYTGELF
TRBJ1-2	TRBV11-2	ASSLAGGYT
TRBJ2-3	TRBV4-1	ASSQVPGNTDTQY
TRBJ1-1	TRBV11-2	ASRPPATPQAF
TRBJ1-4	TRBV2	ASHRGIEKLF